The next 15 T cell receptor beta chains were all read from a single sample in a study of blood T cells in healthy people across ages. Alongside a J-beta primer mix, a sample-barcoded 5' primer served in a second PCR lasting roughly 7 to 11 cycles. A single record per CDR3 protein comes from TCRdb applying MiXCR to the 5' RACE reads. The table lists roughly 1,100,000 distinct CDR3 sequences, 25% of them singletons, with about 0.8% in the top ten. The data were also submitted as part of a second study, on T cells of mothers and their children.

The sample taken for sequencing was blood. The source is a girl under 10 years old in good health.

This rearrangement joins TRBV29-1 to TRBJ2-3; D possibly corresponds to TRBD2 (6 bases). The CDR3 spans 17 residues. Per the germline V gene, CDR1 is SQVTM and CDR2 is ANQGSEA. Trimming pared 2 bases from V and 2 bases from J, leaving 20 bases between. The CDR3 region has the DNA TGCAGCGTTGAATCATACCGTTTGGGGAGGTACACAGATACGCAGTATTTT. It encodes CSVESYRLGRYTDTQYF.

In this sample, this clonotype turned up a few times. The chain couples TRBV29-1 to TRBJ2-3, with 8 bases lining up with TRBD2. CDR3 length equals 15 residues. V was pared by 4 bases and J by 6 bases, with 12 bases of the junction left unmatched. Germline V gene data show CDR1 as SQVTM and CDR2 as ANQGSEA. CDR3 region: CSVVETSGNWDTQYF. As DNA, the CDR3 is TGCAGCGTTGTTGAAACTAGCGGTAATTGGGATACGCAGTATTTT.

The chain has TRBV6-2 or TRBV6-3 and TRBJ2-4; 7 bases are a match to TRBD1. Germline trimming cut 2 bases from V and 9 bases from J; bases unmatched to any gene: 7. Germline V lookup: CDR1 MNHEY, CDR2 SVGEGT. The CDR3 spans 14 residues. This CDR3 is CASSYPGTEGIQYF. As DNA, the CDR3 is TGTGCCAGCAGTTACCCCGGGACAGAGGGCATTCAGTACTTC.

CDR3 DNA: TGTGCCACCAGCAGAGATTATTCCGGGGAGCTGTTTTTT. Residues: CATSRDYSGELFF. The rearrangement uses TRBV15 and TRBJ2-2, with unresolved D. Per the germline V gene, CDR1 is LNHNV and CDR2 is YYDKDF (reference sequence). CDR3 size: 13 residues. V dropped 0 bases and J dropped 6 bases, with 5 bases sitting between them.

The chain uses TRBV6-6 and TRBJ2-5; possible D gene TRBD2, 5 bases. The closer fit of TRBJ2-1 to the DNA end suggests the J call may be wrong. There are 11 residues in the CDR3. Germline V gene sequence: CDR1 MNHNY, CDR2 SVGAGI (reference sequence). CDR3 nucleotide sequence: TGTGCCAGCAGTGGTAGCGTTGAGCAGTTCTTC. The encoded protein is CASSGSVEQFF.

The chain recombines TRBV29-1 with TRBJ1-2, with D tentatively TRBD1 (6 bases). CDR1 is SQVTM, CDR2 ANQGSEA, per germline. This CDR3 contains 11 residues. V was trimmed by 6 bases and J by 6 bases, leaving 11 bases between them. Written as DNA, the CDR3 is TGCAGCGTGGGACATATCGATGGCTACACCTTC. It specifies CSVGHIDGYTF.

DNA for the CDR3: TGCAGTGCTAGTCAAAGGGGAAAGGCCTACGAGCAGTACTTC. Residues: CSASQRGKAYEQYF. This chain links TRBV20-1 with TRBJ2-7; TRBD1 is a possible D gene (5 bases). This CDR3 is 14 amino acids long. Germline V gene sequence: CDR1 DFQATT, CDR2 SNEGSKA (reference sequence). V gave up 3 bases and J gave up 2 bases, with 14 bases separating them.

The CDR3 is CASSLGVDSHRSEQYF. CDR3 in DNA: TGCGCCAGCAGCCTAGGGGTGGACTCTCATAGAAGCGAGCAGTACTTC. The genes are TRBV5-1 and TRBJ2-7, with D perhaps TRBD1 or TRBD2 (5 bases each). V was trimmed by 4 bases and J by 6 bases, leaving 23 bases between them. The CDR3 is made up of 16 amino acids. The germline gives CDR1 SGHRS, CDR2 YFSETQ.

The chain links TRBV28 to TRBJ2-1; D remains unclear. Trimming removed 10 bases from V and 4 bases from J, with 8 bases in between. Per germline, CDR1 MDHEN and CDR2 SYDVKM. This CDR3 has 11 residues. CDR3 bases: TGTGCCACCCATGTATACAATGAGCAGTTCTTC. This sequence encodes CATHVYNEQFF.

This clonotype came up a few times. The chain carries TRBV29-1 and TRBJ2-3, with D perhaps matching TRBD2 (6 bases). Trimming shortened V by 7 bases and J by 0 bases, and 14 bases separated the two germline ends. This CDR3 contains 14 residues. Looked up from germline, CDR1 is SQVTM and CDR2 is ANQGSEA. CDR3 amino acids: CSAGNGGSTDTQYF. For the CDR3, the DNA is TGCAGCGCCGGAAACGGGGGAAGCACAGATACGCAGTATTTT.

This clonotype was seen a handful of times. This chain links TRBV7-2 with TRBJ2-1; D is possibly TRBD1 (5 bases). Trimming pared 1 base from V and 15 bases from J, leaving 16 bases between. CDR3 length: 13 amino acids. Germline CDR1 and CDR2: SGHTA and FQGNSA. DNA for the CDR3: TGTGCCAGCAGCTTAGTAGGGGCCCCGCCCCCGTTCTTC. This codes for CASSLVGAPPPFF.

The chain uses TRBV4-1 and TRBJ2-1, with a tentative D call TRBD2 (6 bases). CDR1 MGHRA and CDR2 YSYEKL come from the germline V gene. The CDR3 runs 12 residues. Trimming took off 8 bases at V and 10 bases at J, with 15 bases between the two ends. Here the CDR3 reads CASGGIRFEQFF. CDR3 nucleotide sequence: TGCGCCAGCGGGGGGATTCGATTCGAGCAGTTCTTC.

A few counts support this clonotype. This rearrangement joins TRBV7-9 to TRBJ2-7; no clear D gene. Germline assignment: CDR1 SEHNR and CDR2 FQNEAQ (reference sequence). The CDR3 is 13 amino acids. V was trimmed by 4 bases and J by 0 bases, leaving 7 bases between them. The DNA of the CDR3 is TGTGCCAGCAGCTCTCCGGCCTCCTACGAGCAGTACTTC. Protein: CASSSPASYEQYF.

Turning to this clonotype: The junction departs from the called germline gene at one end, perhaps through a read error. The CDR3 DNA is TGTGCCAGCAGTTACTCGACAGGGGCCGGGGAACTGTTTTTT. Amino acid sequence: CASSYSTGAGELFF. The V call is TRBV6-2 or TRBV6-3, the J call TRBJ2-2; TRBD1 agrees at 8 bases. CDR1 is MNHEY and CDR2 is SVGEGT in the germline V gene. The CDR3 sequence is 14 residues long.

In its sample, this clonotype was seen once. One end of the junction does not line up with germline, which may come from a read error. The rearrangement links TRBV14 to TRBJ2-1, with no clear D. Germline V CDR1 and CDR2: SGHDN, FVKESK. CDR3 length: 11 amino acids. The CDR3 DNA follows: TGCGCCAGCAGCCAAGCCAGGGAGCAGTTCTTC. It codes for CASSQAREQFF.